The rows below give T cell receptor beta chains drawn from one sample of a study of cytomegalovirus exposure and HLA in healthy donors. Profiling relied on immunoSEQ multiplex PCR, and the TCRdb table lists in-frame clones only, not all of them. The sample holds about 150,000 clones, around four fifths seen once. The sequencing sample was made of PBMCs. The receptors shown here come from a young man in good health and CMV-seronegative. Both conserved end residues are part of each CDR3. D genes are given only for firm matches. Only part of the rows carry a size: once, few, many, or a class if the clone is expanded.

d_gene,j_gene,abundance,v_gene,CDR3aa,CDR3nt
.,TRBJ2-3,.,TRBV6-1,CASSGARADTQYF,TGTGCCAGCAGTGGGGCCCGTGCAGATACGCAGTATTTT
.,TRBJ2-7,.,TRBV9,CASSVSGTKFNEQYF,TGTGCCAGCAGCGTATCCGGGACAAAGTTCAACGAGCAGTACTTC
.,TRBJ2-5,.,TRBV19,CASSIGQGKTQYF,TGTGCCAGTAGTATAGGTCAGGGAAAGACCCAGTACTTC
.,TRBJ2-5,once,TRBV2,CASSESRGGETQYF,TGTGCCAGCAGTGAATCTAGAGGGGGAGAGACCCAGTACTTC
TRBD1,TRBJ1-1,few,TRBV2,CASLGVETGAPFF,TGTGCCAGCCTGGGAGTGGAGACAGGGGCTCCTTTCTTT
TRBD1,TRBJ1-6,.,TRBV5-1,CASSTIDRDNSPLHF,TGCGCCAGCAGCACCATTGACAGGGATAATTCACCCCTCCACTTT
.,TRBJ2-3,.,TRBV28,CASSLYTSPGDTQYF,TGTGCCAGCAGTTTATACACTAGTCCTGGGGATACGCAGTATTTT
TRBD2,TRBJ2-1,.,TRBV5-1,CASSLGLAEYNEQFF,TGCGCCAGCAGCTTGGGCCTAGCGGAGTACAATGAGCAGTTCTTC
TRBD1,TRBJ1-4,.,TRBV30,CAYRLGRGRPILNEKLFF,TGTGCCTACCGCCTGGGCAGGGGGCGACCGATCTTAAATGAAAAACTGTTTTTT
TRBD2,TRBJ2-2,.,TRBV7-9,CASSSTGTSFAGELFF,TGTGCCAGCAGCTCGACCGGGACTAGCTTCGCCGGGGAGCTGTTTTTT
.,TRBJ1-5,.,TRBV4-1,CASSQDTVGPQHF,TGCGCCAGCAGCCAAGATACGGTCGGGCCCCAGCATTTT
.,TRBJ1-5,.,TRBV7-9,CSSSFGSSNQPQHF,TGTTCCAGCAGCTTCGGTTCGAGCAATCAGCCCCAGCATTTT
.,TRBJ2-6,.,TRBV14,CASSQTGWFSTGGANVLTF,TGTGCCAGCAGCCAAACGGGTTGGTTCAGCACGGGTGGGGCCAACGTCCTGACTTTC
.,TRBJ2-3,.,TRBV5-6,CASRGVLSTQYF,TGTGCCAGCAGAGGAGTCCTTTCTACGCAGTATTTT
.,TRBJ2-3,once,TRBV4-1,CASRGHPSTDTQYF,TGCGCCAGCAGGGGGCACCCCAGCACAGATACGCAGTATTTT
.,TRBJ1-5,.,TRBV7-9,CASSLGVPGNQPQHF,TGTGCCAGCAGCCTCGGGGTCCCGGGCAATCAGCCCCAGCATTTT
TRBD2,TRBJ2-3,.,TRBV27,CASSTPRGRVGTDTQYF,TGTGCCAGCAGTACCCCCCGGGGGAGGGTTGGCACAGATACGCAGTATTTT
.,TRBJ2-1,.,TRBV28,CASSFPDTRWDNEQFF,TGTGCCAGCAGTTTCCCCGACACTAGATGGGACAATGAGCAGTTCTTC
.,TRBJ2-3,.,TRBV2,CASRIYGTDTQYF,TGTGCCAGCAGAATATATGGCACAGATACGCAGTATTTT
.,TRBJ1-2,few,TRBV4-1,CASSQDLPTALYVGYTF,TGCGCCAGCAGCCAAGATCTTCCGACAGCTTTATACGTAGGCTACACCTTC
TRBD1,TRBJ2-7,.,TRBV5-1,CASSLRWGQGAGEQYF,TGCGCCAGCAGCTTAAGATGGGGACAGGGGGCAGGCGAGCAGTACTTC
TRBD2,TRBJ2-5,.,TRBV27,CASAGSGGLRETQYF,TGTGCCAGCGCGGGTAGCGGGGGGCTTCGGGAGACCCAGTACTTC
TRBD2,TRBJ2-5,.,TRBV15,CATSRDSTSGFQETQYF,TGTGCCACCAGCAGGGATTCGACTAGCGGGTTCCAAGAGACCCAGTACTTC
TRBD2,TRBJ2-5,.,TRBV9,CASSHLAGGGETQYF,TGTGCCAGCTCCCATCTAGCGGGAGGCGGGGAGACCCAGTACTTC